One and the same sample provided the 14 T cell receptor beta chains below, sequenced in a study of cytotoxic CD8 clonotypes in ibrutinib-treated CLL. Clones were read by immunoSEQ multiplex PCR, and TCRdb kept only the in-frame ones, dropping some. The data hold approximately 130,000 clones, with around four fifths observed a single time. The source material was PBMCs, sampled after 24 months of ibrutinib treatment. These receptors all stem from a human donor with chronic lymphocytic leukemia.

The CDR3 here is CASSLSAYGYTF. In DNA form, the CDR3 reads TGTGCCAGCAGTTTATCAGCCTATGGCTACACCTTC. J is TRBJ1-2 and V is TRBV28, with unresolved D. V shed 1 base and J shed 4 bases, with 4 bases lying between them. This CDR3 has 12 amino acids. CDR1 and CDR2 (germline): MDHEN, SYDVKM.

J is TRBJ1-2 and V is TRBV4-2; D not certain. The V gene's germline CDR1 is LGHNA and CDR2 YNFKEQ. The CDR3 is 12 amino acids. Deletions cut 1 base from V and 3 bases from J, with 3 bases between. The CDR3: CASSQGDYGYTF. For the CDR3, the DNA is TGTGCCAGCAGCCAAGGGGACTATGGCTACACCTTC.

The chain recombines TRBV7-3 with TRBJ2-1, with D possibly TRBD1 on 5 matching bases. The CDR3 runs to 13 residues. Germline V CDR1 and CDR2: SGHTA, FQGTGA. Deletions cut 0 bases from V and 5 bases from J, with 5 bases between. The CDR3 loop reads CASSLTGDNEQFF. As DNA, the CDR3 is TGTGCCAGCAGCTTAACAGGGGACAATGAGCAGTTCTTC.

This chain uses TRBV5-6 with TRBJ1-3; D is unresolved. V was shortened by 2 bases and J by 2 bases, with 14 bases between the two germline ends. The CDR3 loop spans 16 amino acids. CDR1 is SGHDT, CDR2 YYEEEE, per germline. The CDR3 region has the DNA TGTGCCAGCAGCTTTGATGCGGGAGTGACTGGAAACACCATATATTTT. Residues: CASSFDAGVTGNTIYF.

The rearrangement links TRBV19 to TRBJ1-2; D is ambiguous. Germline CDR1 is LNHDA and CDR2 is SQIVND (reference sequence). The CDR3 loop spans 14 amino acids. The germline V and J ends were trimmed by 5 bases and 4 bases, with 14 bases remaining between them. The CDR3 bases are TGTGCCAGTAGTCCGCAAGGGCTCGGCTATGGCTACACCTTC. The encoded protein is CASSPQGLGYGYTF. Supplemented by reference TRBV19 and TRBJ1-2, the full variable domain reads DGGITQSPKYLFRKEGQNVTLSCEQNLNHDAMYWYRQDPGQGLRLIYYSQIVNDFQKGDIAEGYSVSREKKESFPLTVTSAQKNPTAFYLCASSPQGLGYGYTFGSGTRLTVV.

The chain combines TRBV2 with TRBJ1-4; 8 nucleotides line up with TRBD1. This CDR3 spans 15 amino acids. Germline V CDR1 and CDR2: SNHLY, FYNNEI. The V gene end was trimmed by 1 base and the J gene end by 5 bases; junction bases not matched to a gene: 3. CDR3: CASSEDRGANEKLFF. The CDR3 coding sequence is TGTGCCAGCAGTGAAGACAGGGGGGCAAATGAAAAACTGTTTTTT.

V usage is TRBV19 and J usage is TRBJ2-2, with D perhaps TRBD2 (7 bases). This CDR3 region has 16 residues. Between the trimmed V and J ends, which lost 2 bases and 4 bases, there was a span of 14 bases. Looked up from germline, CDR1 is LNHDA and CDR2 is SQIVND (reference sequence). For the CDR3, the DNA is TGTGCCAGTAGTATATTAACAGGGAGGGGCACCGGGGAGCTGTTTTTT. It yields the protein CASSILTGRGTGELFF.

This clone was counted between two and nine times. V gene TRBV6-5 combines with J gene TRBJ1-1; 8 bases are a match to TRBD1. V was pared by 2 bases and J by 11 bases, with 4 bases of the junction left unmatched. This CDR3 region has 12 residues. The germline gives CDR1 MNHEY, CDR2 SVGAGI. The DNA for the CDR3 is TGTGCCAGCAGTTACCAGGGACAGGTGGCTTTCTTT. Protein: CASSYQGQVAFF.

This chain joins TRBV5-6 and TRBJ2-7; 8 bases line up with TRBD1. Germline values: CDR1 SGHDT, CDR2 YYEEEE. Unmatched junction bases numbered 6, after V lost 4 bases and J lost 3 bases. The CDR3 is 14 residues long. CDR3 coding DNA: TGTGCCAGCAGCCACGGACAGGGCTACTACGAGCAGTACTTC. This codes for CASSHGQGYYEQYF.

The chain carries TRBV5-1 and TRBJ2-1; 8 bases are shared with TRBD1. Per the germline V gene, CDR1 is SGHRS and CDR2 is YFSETQ. The CDR3 covers 15 residues. J was trimmed by 6 bases and V by 0 bases; bases with no gene match: 5. CDR3 nucleotides: TGCGCCAGCAGCTTGGAGGGACAGGTATTCAATGAGCAGTTCTTC. This codes for CASSLEGQVFNEQFF.

The rearrangement links TRBV7-6 to TRBJ2-7; 10 bases agree with TRBD1. The CDR3 consists of 15 residues. V shed 1 base, J shed 2 bases, and the junction held 2 bases outside the gene matches. Germline CDR1 and CDR2: SGHVS and FNYEAQ. The CDR3 bases are TGTGCCAGCAGCTTAGGGACAGGGGGTGCCTACGAGCAGTACTTC. This codes for CASSLGTGGAYEQYF.

V gene TRBV6-6 combines with J gene TRBJ2-1; 12 bases fit TRBD2. The V gene's germline CDR1 is MNHNY and CDR2 SVGAGI (reference sequence). This CDR3 has 15 amino acids. V lost 7 bases, J lost 7 bases, and 8 bases stayed unmatched. The CDR3 region is CASTRASGGANEQFF. DNA of the CDR3: TGTGCCAGCACGCGCGCTAGCGGGGGGGCTAATGAGCAGTTCTTC.

The V and J genes are TRBV7-8 and TRBJ2-7; a possible D gene is TRBD1 (5 bases). Germline assignment: CDR1 SGHVS and CDR2 FQNEAQ. Trimming took off 4 bases at V and 1 base at J, with 8 bases between the two ends. This CDR3 is 13 amino acids long. CDR3 sequence reads: CASSYGASYEQYF. Here the CDR3 DNA reads TGTGCCAGCAGCTATGGGGCTTCCTACGAGCAGTACTTC. Full variable domain (missing parts from reference TRBV7-8 and TRBJ2-7): GAGVSQSPRYKVAKRGQDVALRCDPISGHVSLFWYQQALGQGPEFLTYFQNEAQLDKSGLPSDRFFAERPEGSVSTLKIQRTQQEDSAVYLCASSYGASYEQYFGPGTRLTVT.

The gene calls are TRBV7-2 and TRBJ1-6, with TRBD1 as a possible D gene (6 bases). The CDR3 covers 12 residues. V shed 5 bases and J shed 18 bases, with 17 bases lying between them. Germline V gene lookup returns CDR1 SGHTA and CDR2 FQGNSA. The CDR3 coding sequence is TGTGCCAGCAGCACAGCCGCAGGGGCCGGCCACTTT. This encodes CASSTAAGAGHF.